A selection of T cell receptor beta chains follows, all from one sample in a study of cytomegalovirus exposure and HLA in healthy donors. TCRdb's table, derived via immunoSEQ multiplex PCR, lists solely in-frame clones and lacks some. The sample records 90,000 to 120,000 clones, roughly 72% being singletons. Material for sequencing was PBMCs. These receptors were obtained from a woman younger than 30 in good health and CMV-seropositive. The CDR3 runs from the conserved cysteine through the conserved F or W. D genes are given only for firm matches. Clone size is given for some rows only: seen once, a few or many times, or a class if the clone is expanded.

d_call,clone_size,j_call,v_call,cdr3_nt,cdr3_aa
-,-,TRBJ1-4,TRBV6-1,TGTGCCAGCAACGAGGGGGGGACTAATGAAAAACTGTTTTTT,CASNEGGTNEKLFF
TRBD2,-,TRBJ2-2,TRBV11-3,TGTGCCAGCAGCTCGGCGGGACTAGCTCGCACCGGGGAGCTGTTTTTT,CASSSAGLARTGELFF
-,-,TRBJ2-1,TRBV7-9,TGTGCCAGCAGCTCTACTAGTAGTTCCTACAATGAGCAGTTCTTC,CASSSTSSSYNEQFF
TRBD2,-,TRBJ2-7,TRBV14,TGTGCCAGCAGTCGACTAGCCACCTACGAGCAGTACTTC,CASSRLATYEQYF
-,-,TRBJ1-1,TRBV2,TGTGCCAGCCAAGAGCAGGGGCGATATGGCACTGAAGCCTTCTTT,CASQEQGRYGTEAFF
TRBD2,-,TRBJ2-5,TRBV5-1,TGCGCCAGCAGCCTGACTAGCGGGAGATTTAATGTAGAGACCCAGTACTTC,CASSLTSGRFNVETQYF
TRBD2,few,TRBJ2-3,TRBV5-4,TGTGCCAGCAGCCCAGGACTAGCGATAGATACGCAGTATTTT,CASSPGLAIDTQYF
TRBD1,once,TRBJ2-3,TRBV19,TGTGCCAGTAGTATCATACAGGGGGAAAGTGCAGATACGCAGTATTTT,CASSIIQGESADTQYF
-,few,TRBJ2-1,TRBV6-5,TGTGCCAGCAGTTACTCGATAGCGCGAGAGCAGTTCTTC,CASSYSIAREQFF
-,-,TRBJ1-1,TRBV6-5,TGTGCCAGCAGTTACCCCCTTGAGACAGGGAACACTGAAGCTTTCTTT,CASSYPLETGNTEAFF
-,-,TRBJ1-5,TRBV9,TGTGCCAGCAGCCTCCATGGCGGAAGCAATCAGCCCCAGCATTTT,CASSLHGGSNQPQHF
TRBD2,-,TRBJ2-1,TRBV11-2,TGTGCCAGCAGCTTAGAAGCGGGACTCCTCAATGAGCAGTTCTTC,CASSLEAGLLNEQFF
-,-,TRBJ1-2,TRBV5-1,TGCGCCAGCAGCTTGGAGCCGGGAGACTATGGCTACACCTTC,CASSLEPGDYGYTF
-,few,TRBJ2-2,TRBV6-4,TGTGCCAGCAGTGACTCTAGCGGCACCGGGGAGCTGTTTTTT,CASSDSSGTGELFF
TRBD2,-,TRBJ2-1,TRBV5-1,TGCGCCAGCAGGACTAGCGGGAGTAACCACAATGAGCAGTTCTTC,CASRTSGSNHNEQFF
-,-,TRBJ1-4,TRBV4-1,TGCGCCAGCAGCAAAGGACAGAAGTGGAATGAAAAACTGTTTTTT,CASSKGQKWNEKLFF
-,-,TRBJ2-1,TRBV19,TGTGCCAGTAGTATGAGCGGAAACTCCTACAATGAGCAGTTCTTC,CASSMSGNSYNEQFF
TRBD2,-,TRBJ2-1,TRBV6-5,TGTGCCAGCAGTTACTCTCGGCTAGCGGGAGATGATGAGCAGTTCTTC,CASSYSRLAGDDEQFF
-,-,TRBJ2-5,TRBV28,TGTGCCAGCAGCCGATCGCTAGATCAAGAGACCCAGTACTTC,CASSRSLDQETQYF
TRBD1,-,TRBJ1-3,TRBV7-8,TGTGCCAGCAGCCAACTCGGACAGGGAAACGGAAACACCATATATTTT,CASSQLGQGNGNTIYF
-,-,TRBJ2-5,TRBV5-6,TGTGCCAGCAGCTCGGGAGAGACCCAGTACTTC,CASSSGETQYF
-,-,TRBJ1-6,TRBV28,TGTGCCAGCAGTGGGAGCTCCTATAATTCACCCCTCCACTTT,CASSGSSYNSPLHF
-,-,TRBJ1-4,TRBV6-5,TGTGCCAGCAGTCCGGGCGGGGGGATAGGGGAAAAACTGTTTTTT,CASSPGGGIGEKLFF
-,-,TRBJ2-7,TRBV4-1,TGCGCCAGCTCAACAGCTTCCTACGAGCAGTACTTC,CASSTASYEQYF
TRBD1,few,TRBJ1-2,TRBV4-2,TGTGCCAGCAGCCAACGGTCCGGACAGGGTGAGACCTATGGCTACACCTTC,CASSQRSGQGETYGYTF
-,-,TRBJ2-5,TRBV5-3,TGTGCCAGAAGCTTGACGGCTAGCGAACAAGAGACCCAGTACTTC,CARSLTASEQETQYF
-,-,TRBJ1-2,TRBV28,TGTGCCAGCAGTCCCCACCAGGGCTATGGCTACACCTTC,CASSPHQGYGYTF
TRBD2,-,TRBJ2-5,TRBV28,TGTGCCAGCAGTCCCGCAGCGGGAGGGCCGGGGGGGGAGACCCAGTACTTC,CASSPAAGGPGGETQYF
TRBD2,once,TRBJ2-7,TRBV5-1,TGCGCCAGCAGCTTGGACGGGAGGCCCTCCTTCGACGAGCAGTACTTC,CASSLDGRPSFDEQYF
-,-,TRBJ1-5,TRBV6-5,TGTGCCAGCCGCCCCAGGGGCACCTGGGATCAGCCCCAGCATTTT,CASRPRGTWDQPQHF
TRBD1,-,TRBJ1-6,TRBV2,TGTGCCAGCAGTGAACGACAGGGTCTGTTTTCACCCCTCCACTTT,CASSERQGLFSPLHF
TRBD1,-,TRBJ1-2,TRBV29-1,TGCAGCGTAGAGACAGGGGATGGCTACACCTTC,CSVETGDGYTF
TRBD1,-,TRBJ1-5,TRBV7-9,TGTGCCAGCAGCCGGACAGGGAACAATCAGCCCCAGCATTTT,CASSRTGNNQPQHF